This T cell receptor (beta chain) stems from a study of cytomegalovirus exposure and HLA in healthy donors. Study conclusions and caveats: Excluded were some V segments that proved indistinguishable, including TRBV6-2 and TRBV6-3. It has been reported that TCR beta sequences accurately predicted the HLA-A and HLA-B alleles of most subjects. Most TCR sequences were seen very rarely across donors, but some public TCRs occurred in many.

Remarks on this clone: What it binds is unknown.

60 Vbeta and 13 Jbeta primers were used in PCR. Measured with immunoSEQ multiplex PCR; TCRdb has only the in-frame clones, and not every one. The sample has some 140,000 clones, 70% to 80% seen once. Between the trimmed V and J ends, which lost 3 bases and 1 base, there was a span of 10 bases. Germline V gene data show CDR1 as SGDLS and CDR2 as YYNGEE. The CDR3 sequence is 15 residues long. This sequence joins TRBV9 and TRBJ2-2, with D perhaps TRBD1 (5 bases). The sequence derives from a man younger than 40 in good health and CMV-seropositive. Sequenced input: PBMCs. The CDR3 sequence: CASSGQGENTGELFF. The CDR3 nucleotides read TGTGCCAGCAGCGGGCAGGGTGAGAACACCGGGGAGCTGTTTTTT.